This TCR beta chain stems from a study of CD8 T cells in Susac syndrome. V lost 0 bases and J 7 bases, leaving 7 bases between the germline ends. CDR1 is MNHEY and CDR2 is SMNVEV in the germline V gene (reference sequence). The CDR3 loop spans 14 amino acids. After extraction with the RNeasy kit, about 0.45 to 1 ug of the RNA was reverse transcribed using random hexamers. One entry per CDR3 protein results from TCRdb running MiXCR on the immunoSEQ multiplex PCR reads. Seen here are roughly 110,000 distinct CDR3 sequences, about nine tenths observed once, and the top ten hold more than 0.13%. The origin of this receptor is a human donor in good health. The chain uses TRBV27 and TRBJ2-6, with D uncertain. Source material: CD4+ T cells from PBMCs. CDR3 loop: CASSLSLGANVLTF. The CDR3 DNA reads as TGTGCCAGCAGTTTATCCCTTGGAGCCAACGTCCTGACTTTC.